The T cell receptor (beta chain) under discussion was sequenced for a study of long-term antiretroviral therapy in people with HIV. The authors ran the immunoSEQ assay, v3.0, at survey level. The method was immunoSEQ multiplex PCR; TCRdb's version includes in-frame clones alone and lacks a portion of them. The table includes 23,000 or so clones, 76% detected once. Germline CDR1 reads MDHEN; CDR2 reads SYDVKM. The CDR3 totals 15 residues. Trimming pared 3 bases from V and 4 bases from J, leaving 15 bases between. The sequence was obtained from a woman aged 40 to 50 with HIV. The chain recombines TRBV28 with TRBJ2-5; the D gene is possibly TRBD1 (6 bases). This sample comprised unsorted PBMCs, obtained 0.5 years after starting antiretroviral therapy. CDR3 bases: TGTGCCAGCAGTTTGCCGCGTGGACAGAGAGAGACCCAGTACTTC. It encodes CASSLPRGQRETQYF.